This T cell receptor beta chain was identified in a study of cytomegalovirus exposure and HLA in healthy donors. Profiling relied on immunoSEQ multiplex PCR, and the TCRdb table lists in-frame clones only, not all of them. The sample has fewer than 400,000 clones, 70% to 90% seen once. The CDR3 contains 14 residues. Per germline, CDR1 SGHRS and CDR2 YFSETQ. With V trimmed by 2 bases and J by 2 bases, 2 bases remained unmatched. Sequences were obtained from PBMCs. This sequence originates from a man aged 25-45 years in good health and CMV-seronegative. The rearrangement links TRBV5-1 to TRBJ2-7; 9 positions agree with TRBD1. CDR3 DNA: TGCGCCAGCAGCTTCGGGACAGGGCCCTACGAGCAGTACTTC. This sequence encodes CASSFGTGPYEQYF. Filled out from reference TRBV5-1 and TRBJ2-7, the complete variable domain reads KAGVTQTPRYLIKTRGQQVTLSCSPISGHRSVSWYQQTPGQGLQFLFEYFSETQRNKGNFPGRFSGRQFSNSRSEMNVSTLELGDSALYLCASSFGTGPYEQYFGPGTRLTVT.